One T cell receptor beta chain is described in this entry. Its specificity is not known. The data belong to a study of T cells after yellow fever vaccination. Notes on the study in general: The booster saw the reappearance of most primary-vaccination clones (approximately 97% CD4, around 88% CD8). Weaker in magnitude, the secondary response showed a faster peak on day 5 versus 15. Clonotypes shared by both compartments, CD4 and CD8, made up a small share.

A process of 5'RACE template switching, which added a universal primer site and UMIs, was used to make TCR cDNA. Each CDR3 protein is one row after TCRdb ran MiXCR on the 5' RACE reads. The sample has about 340,000 distinct CDR3 sequences; 3.5% to 4.5% are singletons. V was pared by 4 bases and J by 5 bases, with 20 bases between. Germline CDR1 reads MDHEN; CDR2 reads SYDVKM. This CDR3 has 16 amino acids. V is TRBV28 and J is TRBJ2-5; a weak D match, TRBD1 (5 bases). This material consisted of PBMCs, taken 5 days after the yellow fever booster vaccination. This clonotype was obtained from a man aged 18 to 30 who received the YFV17D yellow fever vaccine. The CDR3 coding sequence is TGTGCCAGCAGTTCGATAAACAGGAGCAATCGGGAGACCCAGTACTTC. Translated: CASSSINRSNRETQYF.